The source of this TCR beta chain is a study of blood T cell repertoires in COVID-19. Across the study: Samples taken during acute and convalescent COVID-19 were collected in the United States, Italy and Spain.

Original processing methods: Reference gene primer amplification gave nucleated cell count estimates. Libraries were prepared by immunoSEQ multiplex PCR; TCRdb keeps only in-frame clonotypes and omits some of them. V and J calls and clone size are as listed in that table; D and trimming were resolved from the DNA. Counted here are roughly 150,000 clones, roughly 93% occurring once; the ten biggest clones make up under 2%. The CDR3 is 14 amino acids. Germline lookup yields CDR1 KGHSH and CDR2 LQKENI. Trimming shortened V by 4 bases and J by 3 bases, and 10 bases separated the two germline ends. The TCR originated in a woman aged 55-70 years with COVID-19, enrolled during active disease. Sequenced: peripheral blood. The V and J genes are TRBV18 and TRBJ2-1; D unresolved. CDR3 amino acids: CASSRFSSYNEQFF. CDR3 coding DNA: TGTGCCAGCTCACGGTTTAGTAGCTACAATGAGCAGTTCTTC.